Listed below are T cell receptor beta chains from one sample, sequenced in a study of neoadjuvant anti-PD-1 for oral cavity cancer. Using immunoSEQ multiplex PCR, the repertoire was profiled, and TCRdb retains in-frame clones only, with some absent. Of approximately 67,000 clones in the sample, 65% to 85% are singletons; the top ten hold 3% to 3.5%. Sequenced here: PBMCs, sampled before nivolumab (anti-PD-1) treatment. These receptors all come from a person aged 35-80 years with oral cavity squamous cell carcinoma. Each CDR3 is given without its conserved first and last residue. The order of the fields is J gene, V gene, CDR3 protein.

TRBJ2-7 TRBV2 ASSTTTPSYEQY
TRBJ1-2 TRBV15 ATSRDLGANYGYT
TRBJ2-7 TRBV27 ASSGNRGGEQY
TRBJ2-2 TRBV27 ASAHGGGVTGELF
TRBJ1-2 TRBV6-4 ASSDGQGGYGYT
TRBJ2-1 TRBV25-1 ASTETQPSGRAHEQF
TRBJ1-2 TRBV6-1 ASRPPGERGAGYT
TRBJ2-2 TRBV7-9 ASSPQVWGDTGELF
TRBJ1-1 TRBV4-1 ASSQVGENTEAF
TRBJ1-4 TRBV19 ASSWTGWGEKLF
TRBJ2-5 TRBV5-1 ASSNSGGRQETQY
TRBJ1-5 TRBV6-5 ASSPQWARDQPQH